This TCR beta chain was sequenced for a study of cytotoxic CD8 clonotypes in ibrutinib-treated CLL. The overall study: Each sample contained, on average, approximately 250,000 productive templates and 75,000 to 100,000 productive rearrangements. General study findings and limits: Clonality rose at ibrutinib response, held steady in sustained remission, and fell toward baseline at progression.

Comments on this clone: What it binds is unknown.

The CDR3 spans 15 residues. Trimming removed 1 base from V and 5 bases from J; junction bases left unmatched: 6. Germline CDR1 and CDR2: SGHAT and FQNNGV. The repertoire was sequenced with immunoSEQ multiplex PCR; TCRdb's copy has only in-frame clones and lacks some. The table has about 84,000 clones, 86% seen once. This TCR was recovered from a human donor with chronic lymphocytic leukemia. J is TRBJ2-5 and V is TRBV11-2; 8 positions match TRBD2. The source material was PBMCs, sampled before ibrutinib treatment. CDR3 loop: CASSLGAGGDETQYF. CDR3 in DNA: TGTGCCAGCAGCTTAGGGGCGGGAGGTGATGAGACCCAGTACTTC.